One TCR beta chain is described in this entry. Antigen unknown. The donors were part of the validation cohort of more than 90 subjects. That cohort was separate from the first cohort, which comprised 666 subjects. The CDR3 runs 14 residues. V was shortened by 2 bases and J by 5 bases, with 13 bases between the two germline ends. Germline values: CDR1 SGDLS, CDR2 YYNGEE. The data belong to a study of cytomegalovirus exposure and HLA in healthy donors. Here immunoSEQ multiplex PCR was the method, and the copy in TCRdb shows in-frame clones only, minus some. This table holds 65,000 to 80,000 clones, approximately 94% found once. The study's findings and limits: It was reported that the classifier diagnosed cytomegalovirus status with high specificity and sensitivity in both the original and validation cohorts.

The clonotype comes from a young woman in good health and CMV-seropositive. The sequenced sample consisted of PBMCs. The chain employs TRBV9 and TRBJ2-5, with a possible D match to TRBD2 (5 bases). The CDR3 reads CASSVGSTYETQYF. CDR3 in DNA: TGTGCCAGCAGCGTTGGGAGCACCTACGAGACCCAGTACTTC.